Here is one TCR beta chain with its context. The CDR3 length is 16 residues. J lost 7 bases, V lost 6 bases, and 12 bases had no gene match. From germline, CDR1 is SNHLY and CDR2 FYNNEI. The entry originates in a study of blood T cell repertoires in COVID-19. Assay: immunoSEQ multiplex PCR; the TCRdb copy retains only in-frame clones and omits some. The sample shows some 240,000 clones, less than 85% of them seen only once. This receptor was taken from a woman in her 70s with acute or convalescent COVID-19. The V call is TRBV2, the J call TRBJ2-1; 10 bases are shared with TRBD1. The sample consisted of peripheral blood. CDR3 sequence (DNA): TGTGCCAGCAGCCGACAGGGGGCATTTTTTCCTAATGAGCAGTTCTTC. Its translation: CASSRQGAFFPNEQFF.